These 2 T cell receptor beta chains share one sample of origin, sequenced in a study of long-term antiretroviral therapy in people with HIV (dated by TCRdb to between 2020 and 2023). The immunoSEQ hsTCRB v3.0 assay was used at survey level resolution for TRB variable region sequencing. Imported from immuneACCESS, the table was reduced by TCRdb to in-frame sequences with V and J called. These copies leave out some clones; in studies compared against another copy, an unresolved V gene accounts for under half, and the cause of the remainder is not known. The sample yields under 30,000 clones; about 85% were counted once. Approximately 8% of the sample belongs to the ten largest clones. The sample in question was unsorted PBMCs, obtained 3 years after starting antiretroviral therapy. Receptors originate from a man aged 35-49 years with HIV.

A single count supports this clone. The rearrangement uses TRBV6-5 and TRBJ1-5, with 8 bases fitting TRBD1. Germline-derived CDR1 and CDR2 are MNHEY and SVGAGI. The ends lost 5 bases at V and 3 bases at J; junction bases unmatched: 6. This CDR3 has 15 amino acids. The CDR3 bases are TGTGCCAGCAGTGCCCGACAGGGGTACAATCAGCCCCAGCATTTT. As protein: CASSARQGYNQPQHF.

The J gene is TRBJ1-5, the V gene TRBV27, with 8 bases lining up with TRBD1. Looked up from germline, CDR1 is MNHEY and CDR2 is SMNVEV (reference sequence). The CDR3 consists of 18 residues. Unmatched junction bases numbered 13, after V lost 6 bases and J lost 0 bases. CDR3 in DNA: TGTGCCAGCAGCCCGGGACAGGAGATCCCGAATAGCAATCAGCCCCAGCATTTT. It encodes CASSPGQEIPNSNQPQHF.